Here is one T cell receptor beta chain with its context. As every portion of the isolated RNA was reverse transcribed, the sequencing read expressed TCRB transcripts. The table came from immunoSEQ multiplex PCR; TCRdb's copy has only in-frame clones and leaves some out. Of about 220,000 clones in the sample, roughly 11% were seen once. The record originates from a study of beta chain features in type 1 diabetes. CDR1 SGHNT and CDR2 YYREEE come from the germline V gene (reference sequence). The CDR3 spans 11 residues. The V end was cut by 4 bases, the J end by 3 bases, with 5 bases between. This receptor was taken from a man between 18 and 29 years old in good health. J is TRBJ2-7 and V is TRBV5-4; D not certain. Sequencing was done on a sample of central memory CD4+ T cells from blood. CDR3 DNA sequence: TGTGCCAGCAGCACGGACTACGAGCAGTACTTC. Translation: CASSTDYEQYF.